This paragraph covers one T cell receptor beta chain sequence. These data originate in a study of cytomegalovirus exposure and HLA in healthy donors. Both 60 Vbeta primers and 13 Jbeta primers went into the PCR. The protocol was immunoSEQ multiplex PCR, while the TCRdb copy is restricted to in-frame clones and leaves out a portion. This repertoire includes roughly 190,000 clones. V lost 5 bases and J 9 bases, leaving 20 bases between the germline ends. This CDR3 is 15 amino acids long. The germline V gene encodes CDR1 MNHEY and CDR2 SVGAGI. The source material was PBMCs. The V gene is TRBV6-5, the J gene TRBJ2-1; possibly TRBD2 for D (6 bases). The clonotype comes from a man aged 30 to 45 in good health and CMV-seronegative. CDR3 region: CASSPGIGLGSEQFF. In DNA form, the CDR3 reads TGTGCCAGCAGTCCAGGGATAGGGCTCGGGAGTGAGCAGTTCTTC.